This record concerns one T cell receptor (beta chain) sequence. This clone was detected only a few times. Its antigen is still unknown. The record has no base qualities; no much larger clone is one base away. The record originates from a study of neoadjuvant anti-PD-1 for oral cavity cancer (dated by TCRdb to the early 2020s). With regard to the full study: Patients mostly received three to four biweekly doses of nivolumab at 3 mg/kg before curative-intent surgical resection. Patients without progression received a fourth nivolumab dose around day 43 and underwent definitive surgical resection on days 50-56. Under RECIST 1.1, patients with complete response, partial response or stable disease were classed as responders, and patients with progression were classed as non-responders. The parent correlative cohort included under 15 patients, with an approximately 35% response rate.

V gives up 4 bases and J gives up 8 bases, and the segment between their germline ends measures 20 bases. Looking up the germline V gene yields CDR1 SGHVT and CDR2 SQSDAQ. The CDR3 goes from the cysteine to the phenylalanine over 15 residues. Here the CDR3 DNA is all that survives: 45 bases in frame from base 1. Points the paper makes about the study in general: Higher pretreatment blood Treg/Th17 ratios correlated with higher pretreatment blood TCRbeta clonality and lower post-treatment tumor TCRbeta clonality. Greater tumor shrinkage correlated with larger post-treatment sizes of preexisting intratumoral clones, which suggests that expansion of preexisting clones contributed to response. TCR analyses included only a few patients per response group, and the authors called for larger cohorts for validation.

The sample's time point label, in plain terms: after neoadjuvant nivolumab, at surgical resection. Patients had been newly diagnosed with stage II-IVA oral cavity squamous cell carcinoma, and no prior systemic or radiation treatment had been given to the patients. The cohort consisted of patients with HPV-negative, locally advanced oral cavity squamous cell carcinoma. The samples were obtained from a longitudinal correlative study of a single-arm phase II trial testing neoadjuvant nivolumab in oral cavity squamous cell carcinoma. Subject-matched pre- and post-treatment PBMCs and tumors from three responders and three non-responders underwent genomic DNA-based TCRbeta sequencing. Genomic DNA was isolated from tumor tissue using the Maxwell RSC DNA from Tissue kit. Tumor libraries used mostly around 4.6 ug of input genomic DNA for survey sequencing, with two replicates per sample. TCRbeta libraries were prepared with the immunoSEQ hsTCRbeta kit according to the manufacturer's instructions. An Illumina NovaSeq 6000 S4 flow cell was used to sequence the final libraries, which had first been combined to 3 nM. The authors' pipeline ran thus. Raw data preprocessing and quality control were performed with the immunoSEQ Analyzer. The analysis was limited to productive rearrangements, and each clonotype was defined by a unique CDR3 amino acid sequence. Repertoire clonality was estimated as the Gini-Simpson index, which was calculated using the R package tcR. Student's t test was used to compare Gini indices, while Pearson correlation assessed associations with tumor size change. Entries here come from immuneACCESS through TCRdb and include only in-frame sequences with V and J called. Some clones fail to appear in such tables; in the studies checked, an unresolved V gene covers under half of the shortfall, and the cause of the remainder is unknown. V and J calls and clone size come straight from that table; D and trimming were deduced from the DNA. For this sample the table gives 20,000 to 25,000 clones, of which around 43% were detected only once. Together, the top ten hold 30% to 50% of the sample.

The sample was tumor tissue, taken after nivolumab (anti-PD-1) treatment. The rearranged chain carries TRBV7-4 and TRBJ1-2; the D segment could be TRBD1, given 5 matching bases. The receptor comes from a person aged 40 to 85 with oral cavity squamous cell carcinoma. The DNA is as follows: TGTGCCAGCAGCTCCTCGGGACCCAAAAGATCAGGCTACACCTTC. Its amino acids are CASSSSGPKRSGYTF.